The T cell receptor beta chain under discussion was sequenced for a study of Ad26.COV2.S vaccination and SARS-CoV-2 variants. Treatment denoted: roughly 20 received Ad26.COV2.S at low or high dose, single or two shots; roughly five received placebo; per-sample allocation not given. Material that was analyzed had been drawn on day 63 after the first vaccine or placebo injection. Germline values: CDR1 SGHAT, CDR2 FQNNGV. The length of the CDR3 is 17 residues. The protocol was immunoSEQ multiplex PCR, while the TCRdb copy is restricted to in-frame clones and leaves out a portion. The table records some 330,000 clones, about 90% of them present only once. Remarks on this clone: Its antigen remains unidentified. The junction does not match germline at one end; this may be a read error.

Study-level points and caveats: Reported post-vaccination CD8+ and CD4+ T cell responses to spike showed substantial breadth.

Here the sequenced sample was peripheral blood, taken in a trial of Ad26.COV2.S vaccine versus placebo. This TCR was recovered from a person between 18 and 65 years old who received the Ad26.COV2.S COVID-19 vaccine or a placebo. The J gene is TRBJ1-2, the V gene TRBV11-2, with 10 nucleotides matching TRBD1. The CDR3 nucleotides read TGTGCCAGCAGCTTGTCTCGTGGACAGGGGGTTAACGATGGCTACACCTTC. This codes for CASSLSRGQGVNDGYTF.